The T cell receptor (beta chain) under discussion was sequenced for a study of shared clonotypes between healthy human individuals. Points from the study as a whole: Clonotypes shared by all four donors outscored non-shared clonotypes in generation probability.

The CDR3 covers 16 residues. V shed 6 bases and J 4 bases; nucleotides not matched to a gene: 10. Germline loops: CDR1 SGHRS, CDR2 YFSETQ. Sequencing was performed with immunoSEQ multiplex PCR; in TCRdb, only in-frame clones are kept and a portion is missing. The sample lists some 1 million clones; about 74% were seen once. This clone came up a few times. Antigen unknown. What was sequenced was memory CD4+ T cells sorted from blood. Subset specified: CD45RA-negative fraction. This TCR derives from a man younger than 35 in good health. The rearrangement joins TRBV5-1 to TRBJ2-1, with TRBD1 matching over 10 bases. The CDR3 DNA reads TGCGCCAGCAACCCTAGGGACAGGGGAACTTACAATGAGCAGTTCTTC. Translation: CASNPRDRGTYNEQFF.